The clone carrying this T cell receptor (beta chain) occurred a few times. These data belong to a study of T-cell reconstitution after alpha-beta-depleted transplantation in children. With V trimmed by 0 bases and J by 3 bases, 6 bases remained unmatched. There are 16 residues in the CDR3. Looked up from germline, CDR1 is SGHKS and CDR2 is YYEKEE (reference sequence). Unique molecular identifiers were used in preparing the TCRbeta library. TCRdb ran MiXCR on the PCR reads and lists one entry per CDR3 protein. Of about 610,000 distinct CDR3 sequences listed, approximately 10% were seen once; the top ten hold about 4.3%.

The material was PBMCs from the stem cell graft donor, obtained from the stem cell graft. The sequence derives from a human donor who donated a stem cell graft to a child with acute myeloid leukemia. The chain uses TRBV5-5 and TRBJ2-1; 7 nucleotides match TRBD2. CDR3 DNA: TGTGCCAGCAGCTTGGACCTAGCGGTGATCTACAATGAGCAGTTCTTC. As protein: CASSLDLAVIYNEQFF.